A single sample is the source of the 20 T cell receptor beta chains below, sequenced in a study of blood T cell repertoires in COVID-19. The assay was immunoSEQ multiplex PCR, and TCRdb's table has in-frame clones only and misses some. The sample records 250,000 to 350,000 clones, approximately 81% being singletons. Input material: PBMCs or T cells enriched from blood (not recorded which). All receptors derive from a woman in her forties or fifties who had recovered from COVID-19.

This chain links TRBV7-8 with TRBJ1-2, with 8 bases aligning to TRBD1. Germline V gene lookup returns CDR1 SGHVS and CDR2 FQNEAQ. The CDR3 runs 15 residues. The J segment lost 4 bases and the V segment lost 5 bases, leaving 9 bases of the junction unmatched. CDR3 protein: CASSIRTGSGYGYTF. The CDR3 DNA reads as TGTGCCAGCAGCATTAGGACAGGGAGCGGCTATGGCTACACCTTC.

The chain couples TRBV4-3 to TRBJ2-2; the D gene is possibly TRBD2 (6 bases). There are 14 residues in the CDR3. The germline V and J ends were trimmed by 0 bases and 5 bases, with 7 bases remaining between them. The germline gives CDR1 LGHNA, CDR2 YSLEER. The CDR3 DNA follows: TGCGCCAGCAGCCAAGACGGAGGGACCGGGGAGCTGTTTTTT. Amino acid sequence: CASSQDGGTGELFF.

This chain uses TRBV24-1 with TRBJ2-3, with 9 bases fitting TRBD1. V dropped 3 bases and J dropped 5; count of bases not matched to a gene: 5. The germline gives CDR1 KGHDR, CDR2 SFDVKD. The CDR3 is made up of 15 amino acids. The CDR3 coding sequence is TGTGCCACCAGTGATGGGGACAGGGTGGGAGATACGCAGTATTTT. It is translated as CATSDGDRVGDTQYF.

CDR3 region: CASSLQRGARNTQYF. CDR3 sequence (DNA): TGTGCCAGCAGTCTCCAGCGGGGGGCCCGGAATACGCAGTATTTT. The chain has TRBV2 and TRBJ2-3; 9 bases map to TRBD2. The germline gives CDR1 SNHLY, CDR2 FYNNEI. There are 15 residues in the CDR3. The J segment lost 7 bases and the V segment lost 5 bases, leaving 10 bases of the junction unmatched.

CDR3 amino acids: CASSLAGGGYGYTF. The CDR3 nucleotides are TGTGCCAGCAGCTTAGCGGGCGGAGGATATGGCTACACCTTC. The chain couples TRBV7-9 to TRBJ1-2; D is uncertain. V lost 0 bases and J 5 bases, leaving 10 bases between the germline ends. The CDR3 runs to 14 residues. Germline lookup yields CDR1 SEHNR and CDR2 FQNEAQ (reference sequence).

The chain couples TRBV5-1 to TRBJ1-6; D might be TRBD1 (6 bases). The CDR3 has 15 residues. The germline V gene encodes CDR1 SGHRS and CDR2 YFSETQ. With 4 bases removed from V and 7 bases from J, the gap between germline ends came to 15 bases. The chain's CDR3 is CASSLGTGNNSPLHF. CDR3 nucleotides: TGCGCCAGCAGCCTGGGCACAGGGAACAATTCACCCCTCCACTTT.

The chain joins TRBV25-1 to TRBJ1-2; 10 bases match TRBD1. J was trimmed by 5 bases and V by 2 bases; bases with no gene match: 11. Germline CDR1 MGHDK, CDR2 SYGVNS. The CDR3 sequence is 17 residues long. CDR3 DNA sequence: TGTGCCAGCAGTGAAAAAGTTCTAGGGGACAGGGGATATGGCTACACCTTC. Translated: CASSEKVLGDRGYGYTF.

This clone was observed a single time. The rearrangement links TRBV19 to TRBJ2-1; the D gene is possibly TRBD2 (6 bases). The germline V gene encodes CDR1 LNHDA and CDR2 SQIVND (reference sequence). The CDR3 loop spans 14 amino acids. Trimming shortened V by 7 bases and J by 7 bases, and 17 bases separated the two germline ends. The DNA of the CDR3 is TGTGCCAGTATCGGGGGAGCCAGCGGGAATGAGCAGTTCTTC. Encoded protein: CASIGGASGNEQFF. The entire variable domain, with the rest obtained from reference TRBV19 and TRBJ2-1, is as follows: DGGITQSPKYLFRKEGQNVTLSCEQNLNHDAMYWYRQDPGQGLRLIYYSQIVNDFQKGDIAEGYSVSREKKESFPLTVTSAQKNPTAFYLCASIGGASGNEQFFGPGTRLTVL.

This clone occurred a few times. V and J are TRBV7-9 and TRBJ2-2; D is unresolved. The CDR3 loop spans 16 amino acids. Germline CDR1 and CDR2: SEHNR and FQNEAQ (reference sequence). V lost 5 bases, J lost 0 bases, and 13 bases lay in between. The CDR3 DNA sequence: TGTGCCAGCAGCCCGCGCTGGGCTACGAACACCGGGGAGCTGTTTTTT. It specifies CASSPRWATNTGELFF.

The V gene is TRBV7-9, the J gene TRBJ1-1; 8 bases align to TRBD1. The CDR3 spans 15 residues. J was trimmed by 4 bases and V by 3 bases; bases with no gene match: 7. Germline V gives CDR1 SEHNR, CDR2 FQNEAQ (reference sequence). The CDR3 loop is CASSFAGGAGTEAFF. The CDR3 DNA is TGTGCCAGCAGCTTTGCAGGGGGCGCGGGCACTGAAGCTTTCTTT.

This clone has only a few counts. The rearrangement joins TRBV10-3 to TRBJ2-1; 9 bases fit TRBD2. Germline V gives CDR1 ENHRY, CDR2 SYGVKD. J lost 10 bases, V lost 8 bases, and 9 bases had no gene match. The CDR3 spans 13 residues. The CDR3, as DNA: TGTGCCATCTTAGGGACTAGCTCTCGCGAGCAGTTCTTC. Translating gives CAILGTSSREQFF.

The chain uses TRBV7-2 and TRBJ2-3; D might be TRBD1 (5 bases). Trimming removed 4 bases at V and 1 base at J, with 12 bases between. Germline lookup yields CDR1 SGHTA and CDR2 FQGNSA. The CDR3 consists of 15 residues. CDR3 loop: CASSSWTPGTDTQYF. CDR3 coding DNA: TGTGCCAGCAGCTCATGGACACCAGGCACAGATACGCAGTATTTT.

This rearrangement joins TRBV4-1 to TRBJ2-5, with D possibly being TRBD2 (6 bases). Germline V gene data show CDR1 as MGHRA and CDR2 as YSYEKL. Trimming cost V 1 base and J 4 bases, with 10 bases left between them. The CDR3 sequence is 14 residues long. The CDR3 DNA sequence: TGCGCCAGCAGCCAAGGGCCGGGGGTAGAGACCCAGTACTTC. This codes for CASSQGPGVETQYF.

The chain links TRBV5-1 to TRBJ1-2, with D perhaps matching TRBD1 (6 bases). The CDR3 length is 14 residues. V lost 8 bases and J 3 bases, leaving 17 bases between the germline ends. The germline gives CDR1 SGHRS, CDR2 YFSETQ. Here the CDR3 DNA reads TGCGCCAGTGGTACAGGGAATCTCGACTATGGCTACACCTTC. Translation gives CASGTGNLDYGYTF.

The chain has TRBV19 and TRBJ2-2; TRBD2 agrees at 7 bases. The J segment lost 5 bases and the V segment lost 6 bases, leaving 12 bases of the junction unmatched. This CDR3 contains 16 residues. Germline CDR1 reads LNHDA; CDR2 reads SQIVND (reference sequence). DNA of the CDR3: TGTGCCAGTAGGGTTTTGCGGGGGAGGAGAACCGGGGAGCTGTTTTTT. This encodes CASRVLRGRRTGELFF.

The V and J genes are TRBV6-6 and TRBJ2-3, with 7 positions matching TRBD2. V dropped 5 bases and J dropped 6; count of bases not matched to a gene: 8. Per germline, CDR1 MNHNY and CDR2 SVGAGI (reference sequence). CDR3 length: 14 amino acids. Here the CDR3 reads CASSLSGAGDTQYF. DNA for the CDR3: TGTGCCAGCAGTCTCAGCGGGGCGGGGGATACGCAGTATTTT.

The chain carries TRBV27 and TRBJ2-1, with a tentative D call TRBD2 (6 bases). CDR1 and CDR2 (germline): MNHEY, SMNVEV (reference sequence). The CDR3 length is 15 residues. V was clipped by 3 bases and J by 2 bases, with 11 bases between them. CDR3 DNA sequence: TGTGCCAGCAGTTTCCGGGACTCCCCCTACAATGAGCAGTTCTTC. Its translation is CASSFRDSPYNEQFF.

The gene calls are TRBV7-9 and TRBJ1-1; TRBD1 aligns across 7 bases. The CDR3 loop spans 15 amino acids. CDR1 and CDR2 (germline): SEHNR, FQNEAQ (reference sequence). Trimming at V came to 6 bases and at J to 4 bases, leaving 11 bases not matched to a gene. The CDR3 protein is CASSHIDRVSTEAFF. CDR3 sequence (DNA): TGTGCCAGCAGTCATATAGACAGGGTCAGCACTGAAGCTTTCTTT.

The rearrangement joins TRBV27 to TRBJ2-1; 8 bases align to TRBD2. Germline CDR1 reads MNHEY; CDR2 reads SMNVEV (reference sequence). The V segment lost 1 base and the J segment 1 base; nucleotides outside the gene matches: 3. CDR3 length: 16 residues. CDR3 sequence: CASSLWASGSYNEQFF. The DNA for the CDR3 is TGTGCCAGCAGTTTATGGGCTAGCGGGTCCTACAATGAGCAGTTCTTC.

V and J are TRBV2 and TRBJ2-7, with D possibly matching TRBD2 (5 bases). The germline gives CDR1 SNHLY, CDR2 FYNNEI. CDR3 length: 14 amino acids. Trimming took off 4 bases at V and 0 bases at J, with 10 bases between the two ends. CDR3 nucleotides: TGTGCCAGCAGTGTAGCGCGAGTCTCCTACGAGCAGTACTTC. Its protein is CASSVARVSYEQYF.